A selection of T cell receptor beta chains follows, all from one sample in a study of identical twins. MiXCR was run by TCRdb on the 5' RACE reads, yielding one entry per CDR3 protein. In the table there are about 890,000 distinct CDR3 sequences, roughly an eighth of which are singletons. These data were also reused for a study on yellow fever vaccine responses in identical twins.

Sequences were obtained from PBMCs. The receptors derive from a woman aged 18 to 35 in good health. Each CDR3 is given with its conserved first and last residue. The order of the fields is J gene, clone size, V gene, D gene, CDR3 DNA, CDR3 protein. A D gene is named only where the DNA matches it firmly. Clone size is not always given. Where it is, it says once, few, many or a class for expanded clones.

TRBJ2-7,NA,TRBV5-5,NA,TGTGCCAGCAGCTTGGCCAGGACGGGCTCCTACGAGCAGTACTTC,CASSLARTGSYEQYF
TRBJ2-3,many,TRBV3-1,NA,TGTGCCAGCAGCCAGGATAGCCGGACAGATACGCAGTATTTT,CASSQDSRTDTQYF
TRBJ2-7,few,TRBV19,TRBD1,TGTGCCAGTAGACCGGACAGGGTTGCCTACGAGCAGTACTTC,CASRPDRVAYEQYF
TRBJ2-3,few,TRBV7-3,NA,TGTGCCAGCAGCTCCCCCAGCGCAGATACGCAGTATTTT,CASSSPSADTQYF
TRBJ2-5,many,TRBV11-2,NA,TGCGCCAGCAGCTTGGAGGGGGGTCAAGAGACCCAGTACTTC,CASSLEGGQETQYF
TRBJ1-2,NA,TRBV20-1,NA,TGCAGTGCTAGTTTTAACTATGGCTACACCTTC,CSASFNYGYTF
TRBJ1-5,NA,TRBV12-3/TRBV12-4,NA,TGTGCCAGCAGTGGAGGGGCGAGGAATCAGCCCCAGCATTTT,CASSGGARNQPQHF
TRBJ2-1,NA,TRBV6-1,NA,TGTGCCAGCACCGCCGGCCCTAGTGGCTCCTACAATGAGCAGTTCTTC,CASTAGPSGSYNEQFF
TRBJ1-5,few,TRBV12-3/TRBV12-4,NA,TGTGCCAGCAGCCTCCGGACGTATAGCAATCAGACCCAGCATTTT,CASSLRTYSNQTQHF
TRBJ2-2,few,TRBV25-1,TRBD2,TGTGCCAGCAGTGACAGACTAGCGGGGGGGACAAACACCGGGGAGCTGTTTTTT,CASSDRLAGGTNTGELFF
TRBJ2-2,NA,TRBV13,NA,TGTGCCAGCAGCCCGAGGACAGCCGACACCGGGGAGCTGTTTTTT,CASSPRTADTGELFF
TRBJ2-1,few,TRBV11-3,NA,TGTGCCAGCAGCTTATCCCAGGGACCCTACAATGAGCAGTTCTTC,CASSLSQGPYNEQFF
TRBJ2-7,NA,TRBV28,NA,TGTGCCAGCAGTTTTATCCTTACCCACTACGAGCAGTACTTC,CASSFILTHYEQYF
TRBJ1-2,few,TRBV11-1,NA,TGTGCCAGCAGCTTTACTATTCCGTTTACGGAGCGTACTAACTATGGCTACACCTTC,CASSFTIPFTERTNYGYTF
TRBJ1-4,few,TRBV19,NA,TGTGCCAGTAGTAAGGATCGGGAAAAACTGTTTTTT,CASSKDREKLFF
TRBJ2-1,few,TRBV14,NA,TGTGCCAGCAGCCAAGCGGGAGTTTTCAATGAGCAGTTCTTC,CASSQAGVFNEQFF
TRBJ2-7,few,TRBV5-1,NA,TGCGCCAGCAGCTTGGCCATGGGGTCCTACGAGCAGTACTTC,CASSLAMGSYEQYF